This T cell receptor (beta chain) derives from a study of blood T cells in healthy people across ages. Overall study: The template switching approach captured approximately one barcoded beta molecule for every two T cells.

As concerns this clonotype: The antigen is undetermined.

Alongside a J-beta primer mix, a sample-barcoded 5' primer served in a second PCR lasting about 7 to 11 cycles. TCRdb analysed the 5' RACE reads with MiXCR anew, one entry per CDR3 protein. This sample has hundreds of thousands of distinct CDR3 sequences, with around 50% found just once. The study, taken as a whole, reports: Donors of long life had a larger count of naive CD4+ cells and greater diversity than aged donors.

Sequencing was done on a sample of blood. The TCR was taken from an elderly woman in good health.

The CDR3 loop is CASSGSGSMVEQFF. CDR3 DNA sequence: TGTGCCAGCAGTGGTAGTGGGAGTATGGTTGAGCAGTTCTTC. The gene calls are TRBV2 and TRBJ2-1; D is perhaps TRBD2 (5 bases). The ends were cut back, 4 bases at V and 9 bases at J, with 16 bases in the middle. Looked up from germline, CDR1 is SNHLY and CDR2 is FYNNEI. The CDR3 spans 14 residues.